The clone carrying this T cell receptor beta chain was recorded a few times. Its specificity is not known. These data originate in a study of cytomegalovirus exposure and HLA in healthy donors. Study results and caveats: Analysis performed later found about 17,000 TCR beta sequences associated with HLA alleles at 0.05 false discovery rate.

PCR involved 60 Vbeta and 13 Jbeta primers. Libraries were prepared by immunoSEQ multiplex PCR; TCRdb keeps only in-frame clonotypes and omits some of them. The table includes 150,000 or so clones, approximately 78% detected once. The specimen sequenced was PBMCs. The clonotype originates from a woman between 40 and 50 years old in good health and CMV-seronegative.

CDR3 residues: CASSDDSYTEAFF. The CDR3 DNA reads TGTGCCAGTAGTGACGACAGTTACACTGAAGCTTTCTTT. The J gene is TRBJ1-1, the V gene TRBV19, with a possible D match to TRBD1 (5 bases). The CDR3 sequence is 13 residues long. Looked up from germline, CDR1 is LNHDA and CDR2 is SQIVND (reference sequence). V dropped 5 bases and J dropped 3 bases, with 10 bases sitting between them. The whole variable domain, remainder taken from reference TRBV19 and TRBJ1-1, is DGGITQSPKYLFRKEGQNVTLSCEQNLNHDAMYWYRQDPGQGLRLIYYSQIVNDFQKGDIAEGYSVSREKKESFPLTVTSAQKNPTAFYLCASSDDSYTEAFFGQGTRLTVV.